The 18 T cell receptor beta chains given below trace back to one sample, sequenced in a study of immune evolution from preneoplasia to lung adenocarcinoma. Data came from immunoSEQ multiplex PCR; TCRdb stores just in-frame clones and leaves some out. Of some 16,000 clones listed, about 88% were seen once; the top ten hold 2.5% to 3%. The specimen was FFPE invasive lung adenocarcinoma tissue. These receptors were taken from a person aged 65-85 years with invasive lung adenocarcinoma.

V gene TRBV6-4 combines with J gene TRBJ1-1, with unresolved D. The germline V gene encodes CDR1 MRHNA and CDR2 SNTAGT. The CDR3 has 14 amino acids. Deletions cut 4 bases from V and 6 bases from J, with 15 bases between. The CDR3 DNA follows: TGTGCCAGCAGTGCCGCACCGGGTACAGCTGAAGCTTTCTTT. Translation: CASSAAPGTAEAFF.

This chain joins TRBV27 and TRBJ2-2; possibly TRBD1 or TRBD2 for D (5 bases each). Per the germline V gene, CDR1 is MNHEY and CDR2 is SMNVEV (reference sequence). The V end was cut by 3 bases, the J end by 3 bases, with 20 bases between. The CDR3 is 18 amino acids. This CDR3 is CASSFRTPRGEYTGELFF. The CDR3 nucleotides are TGTGCCAGCAGTTTCCGGACCCCCCGAGGGGAGTACACCGGGGAGCTGTTTTTT.

The V gene is TRBV7-2, the J gene TRBJ1-2; TRBD1 agrees at 7 bases. This CDR3 is built from 13 residues. Per the germline V gene, CDR1 is SGHTA and CDR2 is FQGNSA. V trimming: 5 bases; J trimming: 4 bases; junction bases outside the gene matches: 4. CDR3 bases: TGTGCCAGCAGCGCGGGACAGTCCTATGGCTACACCTTC. Amino acids: CASSAGQSYGYTF.

The J gene is TRBJ2-5, the V gene TRBV10-3; 13 bases match TRBD2. This CDR3 contains 15 residues. CDR1 is ENHRY, CDR2 SYGVKD, per germline. V lost 6 bases, J lost 5 bases, and 6 bases stayed unmatched. The CDR3 region is CAISPLAGGRETQYF. CDR3 nucleotide sequence: TGTGCCATCAGCCCACTAGCGGGGGGGAGGGAGACCCAGTACTTC.

This clone was seen more than once but under ten times. The rearrangement links TRBV5-4 to TRBJ1-1; the D gene is possibly TRBD1 (6 bases). The CDR3 spans 16 residues. Trimming took 4 bases from V and 3 from J, leaving 19 bases between them. In germline, CDR1 is SGHNT, CDR2 YYREEE (reference sequence). CDR3 region: CASSGGGSKSYTEAFF. The CDR3 nucleotides read TGTGCCAGCAGCGGAGGGGGATCGAAATCTTACACTGAAGCTTTCTTT.

For the CDR3, the DNA is TGTGCCAGCAGTGAAGATCAGGGATTAACTGAAGCTTTCTTT. It encodes CASSEDQGLTEAFF. V and J are TRBV6-1 and TRBJ1-1; possibly TRBD1 for D (5 bases). Trimming cost V 1 base and J 5 bases, with 11 bases left between them. The germline V gene has CDR1 MNHNS and CDR2 SASEGT. The length of the CDR3 is 14 residues.

The chain has TRBV5-1 and TRBJ2-4; weak D call: TRBD1 (8 bases). The CDR3 is 14 amino acids. CDR1 and CDR2 (germline): SGHRS, YFSETQ. V lost 2 bases and J 8 bases, leaving 14 bases between the germline ends. The CDR3 spells CASSLGQGGDIQYF. Here the CDR3 DNA reads TGCGCCAGCAGCTTAGGACAGGGAGGGGACATTCAGTACTTC.

The chain has TRBV6-1 and TRBJ2-3; TRBD1 or TRBD2 may be the D gene (6 bases each). Germline V CDR1 and CDR2: MNHNS, SASEGT. CDR3 length: 14 amino acids. Trimming took off 4 bases at V and 2 bases at J, with 10 bases between the two ends. The CDR3 spells CASSAGATTDTQYF. The CDR3 DNA is TGTGCCAGCAGTGCGGGGGCTACCACAGATACGCAGTATTTT.

A note on this clone: The same CDR3 also results from other DNA sequences found in this sample. The V and J genes are TRBV7-9 and TRBJ2-7; D might be TRBD1 or TRBD2, each matching 5 bases. V lost 8 bases and J 3 bases, leaving 11 bases between the germline ends. The CDR3 spans 12 residues. The germline CDR1 and CDR2 sequences are SEHNR and FQNEAQ (reference sequence). The CDR3 protein is CASGDGSYEQYF. The CDR3 coding sequence is TGTGCCAGCGGGGACGGAAGCTACGAGCAGTACTTC.

The CDR3 region is CASSLVWSSGGIYNEQFF. CDR3 sequence (DNA): TGTGCCAGCAGCTTAGTTTGGTCTAGCGGGGGAATCTACAATGAGCAGTTCTTC. The genes are TRBV7-2 and TRBJ2-1; 10 bases agree with TRBD2. Unmatched junction bases numbered 9, after V lost 1 base and J lost 3 bases. The CDR3 spans 18 residues. Germline CDR1 and CDR2: SGHTA and FQGNSA.

V usage is TRBV6-6 and J usage is TRBJ1-1; D gene ambiguous. This CDR3 region has 13 residues. The germline V gene has CDR1 MNHNY and CDR2 SVGAGI (reference sequence). Deletions cut 8 bases from V and 0 bases from J, with 10 bases between. The CDR3 region has the DNA TGTGCCAGCTCCCACAGCATGAACACTGAAGCTTTCTTT. Amino acid sequence: CASSHSMNTEAFF.

The chain employs TRBV4-1 and TRBJ1-1, with 7 positions matching TRBD1. With V trimmed by 1 base and J by 6 bases, 5 bases remained unmatched. This CDR3 contains 14 residues. Per the germline V gene, CDR1 is MGHRA and CDR2 is YSYEKL. CDR3 DNA sequence: TGCGCCAGCAGCCAAGTAGGGGGCAGGGCTGAAGCTTTCTTT. Residues: CASSQVGGRAEAFF.

The V call is TRBV28, the J call TRBJ1-2; weak D call: TRBD1 (6 bases). Per germline, CDR1 MDHEN and CDR2 SYDVKM. CDR3 length equals 15 residues. The V end was cut by 5 bases, the J end by 4 bases, with 17 bases between. The CDR3 protein is CASSPAGQGSYGYTF. In DNA, the CDR3 is TGTGCCAGCAGTCCGGCCGGGCAGGGGTCCTATGGCTACACCTTC.

The genes are TRBV6-4 and TRBJ1-2; a possible D gene is TRBD1 (5 bases). V was pared by 0 bases and J by 4 bases, with 15 bases between. The germline gives CDR1 MRHNA, CDR2 SNTAGT. CDR3 size: 16 residues. CDR3 in amino acids: CASSDSGQGGPYGYTF. CDR3 bases: TGTGCCAGCAGTGACTCCGGGCAGGGCGGGCCCTATGGCTACACCTTC.

CDR3 protein: CASSIGTGYTDTQYF. CDR3 nucleotide sequence: TGTGCCAGTAGTATTGGGACAGGTTACACAGATACGCAGTATTTT. The chain has TRBV19 and TRBJ2-3; 8 positions agree with TRBD1. V shed 3 bases and J 2 bases; nucleotides not matched to a gene: 4. The CDR3 runs 15 residues. The V gene's germline CDR1 is LNHDA and CDR2 SQIVND (reference sequence).

The rearrangement joins TRBV2 to TRBJ1-1, with TRBD1 matching 9 bases. Trimming took 5 bases from V and 0 from J; bases not matched to a gene: 1. Germline values: CDR1 SNHLY, CDR2 FYNNEI. The CDR3 totals 14 residues. The CDR3 region has the DNA TGTGCCAGCAGTCGACAGGGGGTGAACACTGAAGCTTTCTTT. As protein: CASSRQGVNTEAFF. The full variable domain, its missing parts supplied by reference TRBV2 and TRBJ1-1, is EPEVTQTPSHQVTQMGQEVILRCVPISNHLYFYWYRQILGQKVEFLVSFYNNEISEKSEIFDDQFSVERPDGSNFTLKIRSTKLEDSAMYFCASSRQGVNTEAFFGQGTRLTVV.

This clone was seen a few times. This rearrangement joins TRBV19 to TRBJ2-5; no firm D call. V was cut by 6 bases and J by 1 base, with 12 bases left in between. The CDR3 covers 14 residues. CDR1 and CDR2 (germline): LNHDA, SQIVND (reference sequence). Here the CDR3 DNA reads TGTGCCAGTAGCGTTAGGACGACCCAAGAGACCCAGTACTTC. Protein sequence: CASSVRTTQETQYF. Complete variable domain (other parts from reference TRBV19 and TRBJ2-5): DGGITQSPKYLFRKEGQNVTLSCEQNLNHDAMYWYRQDPGQGLRLIYYSQIVNDFQKGDIAEGYSVSREKKESFPLTVTSAQKNPTAFYLCASSVRTTQETQYFGPGTRLLVL.

The chain carries TRBV6-1 and TRBJ2-4; 7 nucleotides line up with TRBD1. The CDR3 extends over 13 amino acids. V was clipped by 10 bases and J by 1 base; unmatched bases: 4. Per the germline V gene, CDR1 is MNHNS and CDR2 is SASEGT. CDR3 loop: CATDRDAKNIQYF. As DNA, the CDR3 is TGTGCCACCGACAGGGACGCCAAAAACATTCAGTACTTC.